The next 17 T cell receptor beta chains were all read from a single sample in a study of T cells after yellow fever vaccination. TCRdb re-derived calls from the 5' RACE reads in MiXCR, one entry per CDR3 protein. The sample has some 600,000 distinct CDR3 sequences; about 17% are singletons. This specimen consisted of PBMCs, obtained 5 days after the first yellow fever vaccination. These receptors were taken from a man younger than 35 who received the YFV17D yellow fever vaccine.

This sequence joins TRBV6-5 and TRBJ2-1; D possibly corresponds to TRBD1 (5 bases). Between the trimmed V and J ends, which lost 2 bases and 3 bases, there was a span of 8 bases. Germline values: CDR1 MNHEY, CDR2 SVGAGI. The CDR3 consists of 14 residues. CDR3 amino acids: CASSYEGVYNEQFF. CDR3 nucleotides: TGTGCCAGCAGTTACGAAGGGGTCTACAATGAGCAGTTCTTC.

The chain has TRBV20-1 and TRBJ1-1; D remains ambiguous. The CDR3 has 9 amino acids. V was clipped by 4 bases and J by 8 bases, with 5 bases between them. CDR1 and CDR2 (germline): DFQATT, SNEGSKA (reference sequence). The CDR3 sequence: CSAMTEAFF. For the CDR3, the DNA is TGCAGTGCTATGACAGAAGCTTTCTTT.

CDR3 sequence reads: CASGDPLGYEQYF. The CDR3 DNA follows: TGTGCCAGCGGCGACCCTCTAGGATACGAGCAGTACTTC. The chain is built from TRBV7-9 and TRBJ2-7, with D unclear. The CDR3 is 13 amino acids. The germline V gene encodes CDR1 SEHNR and CDR2 FQNEAQ (reference sequence). Trimming stripped 8 bases from V and 4 bases from J, with 15 bases between. Full variable domain (remainder filled in from reference TRBV7-9 and TRBJ2-7): DTGVSQNPRHKITKRGQNVTFRCDPISEHNRLYWYRQTLGQGPEFLTYFQNEAQLEKSRLLSDRFSAERPKGSFSTLEIQRTEQGDSAMYLCASGDPLGYEQYFGPGTRLTVT.

This clonotype has only a few counts. The chain combines TRBV4-2 with TRBJ2-2; D is unresolved. This CDR3 is 13 amino acids long. Germline CDR1 reads LGHNA; CDR2 reads YNFKEQ. With 1 base removed from V and 7 bases from J, the gap between germline ends came to 7 bases. The CDR3 reads CASSQGPDGELFF. The CDR3 coding sequence is TGTGCCAGCAGCCAAGGTCCCGACGGGGAGCTGTTTTTT.

The chain is built from TRBV28 and TRBJ2-3, with TRBD1 matching over 7 bases. The CDR3 length is 15 residues. Trimming at V came to 5 bases and at J to 1 base, leaving 6 bases not matched to a gene. Germline CDR1 reads MDHEN; CDR2 reads SYDVKM. CDR3 sequence reads: CASSGIGQGTDTQYF. The CDR3 DNA sequence: TGTGCCAGCAGTGGGATAGGACAGGGCACAGATACGCAGTATTTT.

This clonotype occurred a few times. The J gene is TRBJ2-7, the V gene TRBV30, with D maybe TRBD2 (6 bases). Germline V gives CDR1 GTSNPN, CDR2 SVGIG (reference sequence). CDR3 size: 14 residues. Deletions cut 2 bases from V and 2 bases from J, with 13 bases between. The CDR3 protein is CAWSPGTLAYEQYF. The CDR3 coding sequence is TGTGCCTGGAGTCCCGGGACTCTGGCCTACGAGCAGTACTTC.

V gene TRBV11-2 combines with J gene TRBJ2-5, with D maybe TRBD2 (5 bases). Germline CDR1 reads SGHAT; CDR2 reads FQNNGV. V was clipped by 0 bases and J by 4 bases, with 6 bases between them. The CDR3 totals 13 residues. The CDR3 protein is CASSLDSAETQYF. CDR3 nucleotide sequence: TGTGCCAGCAGCTTAGATAGCGCAGAGACCCAGTACTTC.

The chain couples TRBV20-1 to TRBJ2-7; tentative D call: TRBD1 (5 bases). CDR1 and CDR2 from the germline V gene are DFQATT and SNEGSKA (reference sequence). The CDR3 sequence is 11 residues long. Trimming left V 3 bases short and J 6 bases short, with 9 bases between. The CDR3 bases are TGCAGTGCTAGTCGTGGGGCCGAGCAGTACTTC. Protein: CSASRGAEQYF.

This chain connects TRBV5-4 to TRBJ2-3; D remains ambiguous. V was pared by 0 bases and J by 2 bases, with 10 bases between. The CDR3 is 15 residues long. Germline V gene lookup returns CDR1 SGHNT and CDR2 YYREEE (reference sequence). CDR3 amino acids: CASSLAVTATDTQYF. CDR3 nucleotides: TGTGCCAGCAGCTTGGCGGTCACAGCCACAGATACGCAGTATTTT.

This chain links TRBV6-6 with TRBJ2-5; no reliable D call. CDR1 and CDR2 (germline): MNHNY, SVGAGI (reference sequence). V was cut by 6 bases and J by 1 base, with 6 bases left in between. This CDR3 spans 12 amino acids. The CDR3 nucleotides read TGTGCCAGCAGACCAACCCAAGAGACCCAGTACTTC. This gives the protein CASRPTQETQYF.

This clonotype is a singleton in its sample. J is TRBJ2-7 and V is TRBV5-1, with a tentative D call TRBD2 (5 bases). The length of the CDR3 is 13 residues. CDR1 and CDR2 (germline): SGHRS, YFSETQ. The V and J ends lost 2 bases and 3 bases respectively, with 9 bases between them. CDR3 residues: CASSLRGDYEQYV. In DNA, the CDR3 is TGCGCCAGCAGCTTACGGGGAGACTACGAGCAGTACGTC.

This clonotype has only a few counts. This sequence joins TRBV11-2 and TRBJ2-3; D remains unclear. Trimming took off 3 bases at V and 0 bases at J, with 7 bases between the two ends. Germline V gene lookup returns CDR1 SGHAT and CDR2 FQNNGV. The CDR3 contains 14 residues. The DNA of the CDR3 is TGTGCCAGCAGCTTTTTTTCTAGCACAGATACGCAGTATTTT. Protein product: CASSFFSSTDTQYF. Filled out from reference TRBV11-2 and TRBJ2-3, the complete variable domain reads EAGVAQSPRYKIIEKRQSVAFWCNPISGHATLYWYQQILGQGPKLLIQFQNNGVVDDSQLPKDRFSAERLKGVDSTLKIQPAKLEDSAVYLCASSFFSSTDTQYFGPGTRLTVL.

The rearrangement links TRBV2 to TRBJ2-3; perhaps TRBD2 as D (7 bases). Trimming stripped 7 bases from V and 6 bases from J, with 20 bases between. In germline, CDR1 is SNHLY, CDR2 FYNNEI. This CDR3 is 15 amino acids long. For the CDR3, the DNA is TGTGCCAGCACCGTGGGGCGGGGGCGCTGGGATACGCAGTATTTT. Protein sequence: CASTVGRGRWDTQYF.

This clonotype was found a few times. The chain uses TRBV6-2 or TRBV6-3 and TRBJ2-2, with 10 bases that match TRBD2. Trimming took 0 bases from V and 9 from J; bases not matched to a gene: 7. CDR3 length equals 16 residues. Germline V gives CDR1 MNHEY, CDR2 SVGEGT. The CDR3 is CASSYSISSGGRELFF. The CDR3 DNA sequence: TGTGCCAGCAGTTACTCGATATCTAGCGGGGGCAGGGAGCTGTTTTTT.

The chain is built from TRBV12-3 or TRBV12-4 and TRBJ2-4; no firm D call. The CDR3 sequence is 14 residues long. Trimming took 3 bases from V and 6 from J, leaving 12 bases between them. The CDR3 DNA is TGTGCCAGCAGTTTGGACGTCACGGGAAACATTCAGTACTTC. Its protein product is CASSLDVTGNIQYF.

V is TRBV12-3 or TRBV12-4 and J is TRBJ1-1; D is uncertain. CDR3 length: 13 residues. V was clipped by 2 bases and J by 7 bases, with 11 bases between them. CDR3 amino acids: CASSLPGYGEAFF. DNA of the CDR3: TGTGCCAGCAGTTTACCGGGTTATGGTGAAGCTTTCTTT.

Only a few counts were recorded for this clonotype. The chain employs TRBV7-9 and TRBJ2-5; 7 bases match TRBD2. V gave up 1 base and J gave up 10 bases; unmatched junction bases: 12. The CDR3 length is 15 residues. Per germline, CDR1 SEHNR and CDR2 FQNEAQ (reference sequence). CDR3 sequence reads: CASSLGLAILRDQYF. The CDR3 nucleotides read TGTGCCAGCAGCTTAGGACTAGCAATCCTCAGGGACCAGTACTTC.